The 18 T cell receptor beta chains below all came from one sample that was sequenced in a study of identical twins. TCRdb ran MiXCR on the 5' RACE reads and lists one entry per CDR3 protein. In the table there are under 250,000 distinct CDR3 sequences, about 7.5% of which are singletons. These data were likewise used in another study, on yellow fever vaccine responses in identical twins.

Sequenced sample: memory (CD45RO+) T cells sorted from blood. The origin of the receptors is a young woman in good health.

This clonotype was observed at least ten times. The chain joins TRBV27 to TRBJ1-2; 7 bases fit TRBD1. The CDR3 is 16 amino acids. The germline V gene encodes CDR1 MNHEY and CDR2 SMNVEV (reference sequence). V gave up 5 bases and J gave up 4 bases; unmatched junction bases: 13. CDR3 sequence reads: CASSREVGGAGYGYTF. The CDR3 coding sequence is TGTGCCAGCAGTCGTGAAGTAGGGGGCGCGGGCTATGGCTACACCTTC.

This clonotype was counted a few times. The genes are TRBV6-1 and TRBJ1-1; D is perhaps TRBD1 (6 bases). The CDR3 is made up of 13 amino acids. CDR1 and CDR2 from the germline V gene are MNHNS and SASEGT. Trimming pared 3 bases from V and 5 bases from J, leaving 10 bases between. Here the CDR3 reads CASSDTGWTEAFF. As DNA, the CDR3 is TGTGCCAGCAGTGATACAGGGTGGACTGAAGCTTTCTTT.

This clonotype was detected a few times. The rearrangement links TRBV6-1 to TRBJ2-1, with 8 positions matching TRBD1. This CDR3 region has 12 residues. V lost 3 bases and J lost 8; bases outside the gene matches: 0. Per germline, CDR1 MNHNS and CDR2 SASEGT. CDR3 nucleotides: TGTGCCAGCAGTGAGACAGGGGATGAGCAGTTCTTC. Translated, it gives CASSETGDEQFF.

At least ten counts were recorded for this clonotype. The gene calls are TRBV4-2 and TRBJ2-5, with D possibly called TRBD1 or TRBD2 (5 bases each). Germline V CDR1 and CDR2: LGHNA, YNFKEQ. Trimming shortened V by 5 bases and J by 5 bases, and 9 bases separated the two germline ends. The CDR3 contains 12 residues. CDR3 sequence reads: CASSWDGETQYF. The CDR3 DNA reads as TGTGCCAGCAGCTGGGACGGGGAGACCCAGTACTTC.

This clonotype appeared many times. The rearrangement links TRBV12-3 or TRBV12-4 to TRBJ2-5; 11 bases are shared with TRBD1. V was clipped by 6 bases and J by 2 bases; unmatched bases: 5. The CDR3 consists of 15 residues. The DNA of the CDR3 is TGTGCCAGCAGCCCGGGACAGGGGGGGCAAGAGACCCAGTACTTC. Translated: CASSPGQGGQETQYF.

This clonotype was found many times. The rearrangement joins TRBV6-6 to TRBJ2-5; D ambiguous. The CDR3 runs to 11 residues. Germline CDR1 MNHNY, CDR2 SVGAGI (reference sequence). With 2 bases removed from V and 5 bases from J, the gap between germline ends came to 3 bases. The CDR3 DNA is TGTGCCAGCAGTTACGTGGAGACCCAGTACTTC. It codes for CASSYVETQYF.

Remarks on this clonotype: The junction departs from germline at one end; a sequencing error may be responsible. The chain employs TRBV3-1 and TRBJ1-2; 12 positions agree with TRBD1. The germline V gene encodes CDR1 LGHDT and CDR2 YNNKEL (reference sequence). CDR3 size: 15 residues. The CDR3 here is CASSQGTGGAYGYTF. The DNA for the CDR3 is TGTGCCAGCAGTCAAGGGACAGGGGGCGCCTATGGCTACACCTTC. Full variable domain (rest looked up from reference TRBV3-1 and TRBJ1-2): DTAVSQTPKYLVTQMGNDKSIKCEQNLGHDTMYWYKQDSKKFLKIMFSYNNKELIINETVPNRFSPKSPDKAHLNLHINSLELGDSAVYFCASSQGTGGAYGYTFGSGTRLTVV.

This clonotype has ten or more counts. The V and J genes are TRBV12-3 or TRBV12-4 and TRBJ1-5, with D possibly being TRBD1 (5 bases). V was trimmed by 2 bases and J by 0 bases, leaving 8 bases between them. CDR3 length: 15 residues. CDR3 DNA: TGTGCCAGCAGTTTAAGGGGAAATAGCAATCAGCCCCAGCATTTT. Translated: CASSLRGNSNQPQHF.

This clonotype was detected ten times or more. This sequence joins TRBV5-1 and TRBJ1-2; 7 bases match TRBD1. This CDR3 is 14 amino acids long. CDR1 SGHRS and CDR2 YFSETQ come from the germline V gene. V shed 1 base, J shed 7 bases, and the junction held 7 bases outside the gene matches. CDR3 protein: CASSLHQGEGGYTF. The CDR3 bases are TGCGCCAGCAGCTTGCATCAGGGGGAAGGTGGCTACACCTTC.

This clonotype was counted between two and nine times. CDR3 in amino acids: CSARQGSGGYEQYF. CDR3 DNA: TGCAGTGCTAGACAGGGGTCGGGGGGCTACGAGCAGTACTTC. The chain has TRBV20-1 and TRBJ2-7; TRBD2 is a possible D gene (7 bases). This CDR3 comprises 14 residues. The germline V gene encodes CDR1 DFQATT and CDR2 SNEGSKA (reference sequence). V lost 2 bases to trimming and J lost 3 bases, with 14 bases between them.

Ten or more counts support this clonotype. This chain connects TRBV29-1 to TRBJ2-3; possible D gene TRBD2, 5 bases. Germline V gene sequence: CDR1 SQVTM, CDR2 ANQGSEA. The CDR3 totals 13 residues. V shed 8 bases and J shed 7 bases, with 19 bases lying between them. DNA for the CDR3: TGCAGCTTTACGGACTTATCTGGAAATACGCAGTATTTT. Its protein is CSFTDLSGNTQYF.

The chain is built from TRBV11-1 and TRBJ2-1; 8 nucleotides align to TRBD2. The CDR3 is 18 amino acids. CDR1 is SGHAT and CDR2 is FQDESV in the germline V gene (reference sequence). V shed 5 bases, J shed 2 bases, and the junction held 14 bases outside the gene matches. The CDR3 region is CASSPGPSAGVTYNEQFF. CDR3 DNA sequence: TGTGCCAGCAGCCCTGGACCCTCAGCGGGAGTGACCTACAATGAGCAGTTCTTC.

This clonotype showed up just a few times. In nucleotides, the CDR3 is TGTGCCAGCAGTTTATCCTTCAGGGGGGAGCTGTTTTTT. Translated: CASSLSFRGELFF. This sequence joins TRBV28 and TRBJ2-2; no clear D. Germline V gene lookup returns CDR1 MDHEN and CDR2 SYDVKM. Trimming shortened V by 1 base and J by 8 bases, and 8 bases separated the two germline ends. This CDR3 is 13 amino acids long. Variable domain in full (rest from reference TRBV28 and TRBJ2-2): DVKVTQSSRYLVKRTGEKVFLECVQDMDHENMFWYRQDPGLGLRLIYFSYDVKMKEKGDIPEGYSVSREKKERFSLILESASTNQTSMYLCASSLSFRGELFFGEGSRLTVL.

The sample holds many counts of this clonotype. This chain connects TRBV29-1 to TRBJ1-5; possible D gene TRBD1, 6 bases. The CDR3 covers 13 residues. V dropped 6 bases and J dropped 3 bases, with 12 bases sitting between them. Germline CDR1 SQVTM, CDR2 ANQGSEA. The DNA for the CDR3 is TGCAGCGTCGGTCCAGGGGCCAATCAGCCCCAGCATTTT. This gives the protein CSVGPGANQPQHF. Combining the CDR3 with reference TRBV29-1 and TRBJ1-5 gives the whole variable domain SAVISQKPSRDICQRGTSLTIQCQVDSQVTMMFWYRQQPGQSLTLIATANQGSEATYESGFVIDKFPISRPNLTFSTLTVSNMSPEDSSIYLCSVGPGANQPQHFGDGTRLSIL.

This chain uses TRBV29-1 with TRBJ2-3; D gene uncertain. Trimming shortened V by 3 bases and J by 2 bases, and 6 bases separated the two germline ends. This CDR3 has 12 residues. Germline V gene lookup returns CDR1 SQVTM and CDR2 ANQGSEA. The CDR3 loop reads CSVEASTDTQYF. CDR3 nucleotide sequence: TGCAGCGTTGAGGCCTCCACAGATACGCAGTATTTT.

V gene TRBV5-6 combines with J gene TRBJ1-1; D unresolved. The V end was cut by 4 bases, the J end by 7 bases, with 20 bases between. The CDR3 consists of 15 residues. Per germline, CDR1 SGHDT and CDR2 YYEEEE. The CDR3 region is CASSIRTQPRREAFF. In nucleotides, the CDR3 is TGTGCCAGCAGCATTAGGACGCAGCCGAGACGTGAAGCTTTCTTT.

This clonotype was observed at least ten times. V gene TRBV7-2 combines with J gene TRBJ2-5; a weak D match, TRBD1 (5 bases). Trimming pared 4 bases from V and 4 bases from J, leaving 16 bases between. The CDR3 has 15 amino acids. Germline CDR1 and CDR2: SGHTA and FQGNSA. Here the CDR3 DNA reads TGTGCCAGCAGCTCCGTGATAGGGGCGGCAGAGACCCAGTACTTC. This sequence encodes CASSSVIGAAETQYF.

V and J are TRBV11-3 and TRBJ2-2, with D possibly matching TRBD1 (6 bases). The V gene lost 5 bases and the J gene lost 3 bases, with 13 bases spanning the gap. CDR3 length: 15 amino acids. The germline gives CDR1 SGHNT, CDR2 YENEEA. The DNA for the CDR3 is TGTGCCAGCAGCGTGGGACAAGGCGACACCGGGGAGCTGTTTTTT. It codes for CASSVGQGDTGELFF.